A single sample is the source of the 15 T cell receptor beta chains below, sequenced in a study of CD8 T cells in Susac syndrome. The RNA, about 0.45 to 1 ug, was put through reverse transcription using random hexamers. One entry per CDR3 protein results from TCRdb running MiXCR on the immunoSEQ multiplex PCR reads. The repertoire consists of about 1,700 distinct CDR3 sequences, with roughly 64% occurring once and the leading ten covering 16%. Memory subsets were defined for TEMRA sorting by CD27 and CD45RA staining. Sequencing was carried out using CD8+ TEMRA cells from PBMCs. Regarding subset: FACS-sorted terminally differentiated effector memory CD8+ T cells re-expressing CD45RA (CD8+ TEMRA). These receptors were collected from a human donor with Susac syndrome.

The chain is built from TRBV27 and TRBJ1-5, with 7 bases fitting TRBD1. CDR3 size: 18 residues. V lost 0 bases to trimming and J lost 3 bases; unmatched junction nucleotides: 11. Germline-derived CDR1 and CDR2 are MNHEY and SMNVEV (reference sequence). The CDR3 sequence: CASSLSGQTGPPNQPQHF. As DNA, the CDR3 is TGTGCCAGCAGTTTATCGGGACAGACAGGGCCTCCCAATCAGCCCCAGCATTTT.

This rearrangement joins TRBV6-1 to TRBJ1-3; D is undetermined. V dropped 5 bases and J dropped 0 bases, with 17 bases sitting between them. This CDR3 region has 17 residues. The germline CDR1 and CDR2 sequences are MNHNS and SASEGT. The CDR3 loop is CASSRLRAASSGNTIYF. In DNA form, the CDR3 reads TGTGCCAGCAGTCGACTTCGGGCGGCCAGCTCTGGAAACACCATATATTTT.

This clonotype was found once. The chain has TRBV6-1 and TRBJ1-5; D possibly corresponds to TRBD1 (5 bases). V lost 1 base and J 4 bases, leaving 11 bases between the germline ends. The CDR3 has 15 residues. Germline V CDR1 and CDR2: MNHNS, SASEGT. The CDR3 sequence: CASSEDPTDNQPQHF. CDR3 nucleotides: TGTGCCAGCAGTGAAGATCCGACAGATAATCAGCCCCAGCATTTT.

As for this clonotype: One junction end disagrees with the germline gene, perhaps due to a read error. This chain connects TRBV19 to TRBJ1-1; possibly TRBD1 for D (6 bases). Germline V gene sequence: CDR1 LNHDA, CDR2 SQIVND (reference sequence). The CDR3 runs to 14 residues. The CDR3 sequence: CASSMIGQSTEALF. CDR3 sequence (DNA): TGTGCCAGTAGTATGATCGGACAGAGCACTGAAGCTCTCTTT.

CDR3 amino acids: CASSRPGPSGNTIYF. DNA of the CDR3: TGCGCCAGCAGCCGTCCGGGACCCTCTGGAAACACCATATATTTT. The gene calls are TRBV4-1 and TRBJ1-3; a possible D gene is TRBD1 (5 bases). Deletions cut 4 bases from V and 0 bases from J, with 10 bases between. Germline values: CDR1 MGHRA, CDR2 YSYEKL. This CDR3 has 15 amino acids.

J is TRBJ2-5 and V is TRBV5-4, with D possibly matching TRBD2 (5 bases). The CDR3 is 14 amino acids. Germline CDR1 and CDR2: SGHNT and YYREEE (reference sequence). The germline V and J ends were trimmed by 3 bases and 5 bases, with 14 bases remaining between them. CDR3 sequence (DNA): TGTGCCAGCAGCTCCCCTACTAGTTGGGAGACCCAGTACTTC. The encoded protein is CASSSPTSWETQYF.

This CDR3 is CACWVFSGQGDTEAFF. The CDR3 bases are TGTGCCTGTTGGGTTTTCTCGGGACAGGGCGACACTGAAGCTTTCTTT. The V gene is TRBV19, the J gene TRBJ1-1, with 9 bases matching TRBD1. Germline CDR1 reads LNHDA; CDR2 reads SQIVND (reference sequence). This CDR3 is 16 amino acids long. V shed 11 bases and J 3 bases; nucleotides not matched to a gene: 16.

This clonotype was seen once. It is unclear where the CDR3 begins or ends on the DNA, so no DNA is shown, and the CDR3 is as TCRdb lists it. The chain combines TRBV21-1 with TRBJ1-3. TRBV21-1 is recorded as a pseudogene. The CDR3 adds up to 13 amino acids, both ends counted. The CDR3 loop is CACMWGTGNTIYF.

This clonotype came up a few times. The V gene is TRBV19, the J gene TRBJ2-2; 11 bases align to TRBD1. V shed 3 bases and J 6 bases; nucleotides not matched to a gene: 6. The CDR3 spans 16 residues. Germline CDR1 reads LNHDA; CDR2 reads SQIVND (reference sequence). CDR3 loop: CASSIRDRGVSGELFF. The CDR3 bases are TGTGCCAGTAGTATCCGGGACAGGGGGGTATCCGGGGAGCTGTTTTTT.

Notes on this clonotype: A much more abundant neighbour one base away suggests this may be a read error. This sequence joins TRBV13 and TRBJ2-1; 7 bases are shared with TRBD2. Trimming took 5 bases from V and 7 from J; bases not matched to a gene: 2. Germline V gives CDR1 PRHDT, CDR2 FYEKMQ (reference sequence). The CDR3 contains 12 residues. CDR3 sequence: CASSRGLNEQFF. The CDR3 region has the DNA TGTGCCAGCAGCCGGGGACTAAATGAGCAGTTCTTC.

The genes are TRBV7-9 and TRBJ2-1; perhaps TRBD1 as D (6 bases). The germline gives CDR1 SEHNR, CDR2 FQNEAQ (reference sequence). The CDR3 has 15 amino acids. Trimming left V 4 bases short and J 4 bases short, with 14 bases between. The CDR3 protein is CASSSGTWIYNEQFF. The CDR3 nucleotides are TGTGCCAGCAGCTCCGGGACATGGATATACAATGAGCAGTTCTTC.

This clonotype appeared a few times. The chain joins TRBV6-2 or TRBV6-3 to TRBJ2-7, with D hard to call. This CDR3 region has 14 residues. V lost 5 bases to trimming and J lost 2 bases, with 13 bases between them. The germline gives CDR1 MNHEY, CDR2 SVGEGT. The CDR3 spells CASSQSPQAYEQYF. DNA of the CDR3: TGTGCCAGCAGTCAATCCCCGCAAGCCTACGAGCAGTACTTC.

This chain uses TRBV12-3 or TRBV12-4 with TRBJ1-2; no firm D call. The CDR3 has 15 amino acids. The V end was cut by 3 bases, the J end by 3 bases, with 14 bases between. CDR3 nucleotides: TGTGCCAGCAGTTTGGGCTCCCTTCCCCACTATGGCTACACCTTC. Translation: CASSLGSLPHYGYTF.

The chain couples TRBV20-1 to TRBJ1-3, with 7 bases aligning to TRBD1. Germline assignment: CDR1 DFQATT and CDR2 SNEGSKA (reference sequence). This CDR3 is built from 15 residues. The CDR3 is CIAGDRSHSGNTIYF. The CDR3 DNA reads TGCATTGCCGGGGACAGATCCCACTCTGGAAACACCATATATTTT.

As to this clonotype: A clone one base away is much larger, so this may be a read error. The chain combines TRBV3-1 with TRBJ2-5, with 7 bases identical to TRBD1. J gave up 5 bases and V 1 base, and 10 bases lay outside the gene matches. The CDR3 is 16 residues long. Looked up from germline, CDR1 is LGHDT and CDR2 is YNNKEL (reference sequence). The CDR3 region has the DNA TGTGCCAGCAGCCAAGTTCTCGCAGGGGGTTTGGAGACCCAGTACTTC. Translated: CASSQVLAGGLETQYF.